The 2 T cell receptor beta chains listed next were all sequenced from one sample in a study of Graves' ophthalmopathy and Graves' hyperthyroidism. Amplification targeted the TCR beta CDR3 regions, with RNA transcripts as the source material. HTBI primers were used in a first-round RT-PCR, which preceded a second-round multiplex PCR. TCRdb passed the multiplex PCR reads through MiXCR, listing each CDR3 protein once. The sample has over 200,000 distinct CDR3 sequences; roughly 27% are singletons. Source material: peripheral blood. The receptors come from a man between 50 and 59 years old with Graves' ophthalmopathy.

Ten or more counts support this clonotype. DNA of the CDR3: TGTGCCAGCAGCGTAGAATCCCGGGGGAGCGCTGAAGCTTTCTTT. This codes for CASSVESRGSAEAFF. The J gene is TRBJ1-1, the V gene TRBV9; possible D gene TRBD1, 5 bases. Germline V gene lookup returns CDR1 SGDLS and CDR2 YYNGEE. The length of the CDR3 is 15 residues. The germline V and J ends were trimmed by 0 bases and 6 bases, with 15 bases remaining between them.

This clonotype has ten or more counts. The chain is built from TRBV7-9 and TRBJ1-5, with 8 bases fitting TRBD1. The J segment lost 2 bases and the V segment lost 5 bases, leaving 5 bases of the junction unmatched. The germline V gene encodes CDR1 SEHNR and CDR2 FQNEAQ (reference sequence). The CDR3 length is 15 residues. The CDR3 bases are TGTGCCAGCAGCCAAGAGGGACAGGGCAATCAGCCCCAGCATTTT. Translation: CASSQEGQGNQPQHF.